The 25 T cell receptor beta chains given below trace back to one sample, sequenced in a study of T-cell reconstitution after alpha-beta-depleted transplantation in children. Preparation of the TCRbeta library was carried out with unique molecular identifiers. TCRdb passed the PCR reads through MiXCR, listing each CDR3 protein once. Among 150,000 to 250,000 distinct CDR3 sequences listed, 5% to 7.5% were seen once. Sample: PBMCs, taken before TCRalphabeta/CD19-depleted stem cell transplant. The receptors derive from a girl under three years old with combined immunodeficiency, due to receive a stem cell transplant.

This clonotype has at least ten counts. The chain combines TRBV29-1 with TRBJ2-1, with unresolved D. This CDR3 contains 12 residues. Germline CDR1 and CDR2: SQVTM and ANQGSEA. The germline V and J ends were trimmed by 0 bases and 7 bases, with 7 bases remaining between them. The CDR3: CSVEDQYNEQFF. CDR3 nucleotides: TGCAGCGTTGAAGACCAATATAATGAGCAGTTCTTC.

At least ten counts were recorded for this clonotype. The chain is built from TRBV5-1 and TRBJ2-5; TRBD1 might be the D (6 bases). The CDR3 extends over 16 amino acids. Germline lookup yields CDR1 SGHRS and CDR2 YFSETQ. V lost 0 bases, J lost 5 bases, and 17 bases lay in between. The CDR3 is CASSLEQGNVAETQYF. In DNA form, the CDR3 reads TGCGCCAGCAGCTTGGAACAGGGAAACGTAGCGGAGACCCAGTACTTC.

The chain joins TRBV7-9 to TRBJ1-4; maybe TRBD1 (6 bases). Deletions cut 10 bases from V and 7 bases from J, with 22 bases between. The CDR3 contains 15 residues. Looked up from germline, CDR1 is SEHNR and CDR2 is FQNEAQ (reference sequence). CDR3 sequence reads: CATSRGQTEGEKLFF. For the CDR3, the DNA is TGTGCCACCTCGAGAGGACAGACGGAGGGTGAAAAACTGTTTTTT. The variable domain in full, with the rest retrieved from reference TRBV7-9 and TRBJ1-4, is DTGVSQNPRHKITKRGQNVTFRCDPISEHNRLYWYRQTLGQGPEFLTYFQNEAQLEKSRLLSDRFSAERPKGSFSTLEIQRTEQGDSAMYLCATSRGQTEGEKLFFGSGTQLSVL.

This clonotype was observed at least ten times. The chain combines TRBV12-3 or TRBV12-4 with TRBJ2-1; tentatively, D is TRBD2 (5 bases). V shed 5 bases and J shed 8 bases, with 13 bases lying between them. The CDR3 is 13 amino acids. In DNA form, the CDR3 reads TGTGCCAGCAGTCACGGACTGGTAGATGAGCAGTTCTTC. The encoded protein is CASSHGLVDEQFF.

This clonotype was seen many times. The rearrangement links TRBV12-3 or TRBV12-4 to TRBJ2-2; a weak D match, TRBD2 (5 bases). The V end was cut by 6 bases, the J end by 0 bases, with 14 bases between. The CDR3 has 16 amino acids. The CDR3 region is CASSRTSSPNTGELFF. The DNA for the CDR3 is TGTGCCAGCAGCAGAACTAGTTCCCCGAACACCGGGGAGCTGTTTTTT.

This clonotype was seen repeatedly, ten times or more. CDR3 nucleotide sequence: TGTGCCAGCAGTCGGGCAGCCCTAGATACGCAGTATTTT. This translates into CASSRAALDTQYF. The J gene is TRBJ2-3, the V gene TRBV2; no reliable D call. In germline, CDR1 is SNHLY, CDR2 FYNNEI. CDR3 length: 13 residues. The V end lost 5 bases, the J end lost 5 bases, and 11 bases lay between the germline ends.

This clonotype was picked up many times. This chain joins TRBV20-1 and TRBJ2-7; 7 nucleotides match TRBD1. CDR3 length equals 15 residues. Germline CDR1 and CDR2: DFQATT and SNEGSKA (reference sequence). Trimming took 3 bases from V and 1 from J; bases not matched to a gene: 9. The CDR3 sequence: CSASFLQGRSYEQYF. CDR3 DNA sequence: TGCAGTGCTAGCTTCCTACAGGGGCGATCCTACGAGCAGTACTTC.

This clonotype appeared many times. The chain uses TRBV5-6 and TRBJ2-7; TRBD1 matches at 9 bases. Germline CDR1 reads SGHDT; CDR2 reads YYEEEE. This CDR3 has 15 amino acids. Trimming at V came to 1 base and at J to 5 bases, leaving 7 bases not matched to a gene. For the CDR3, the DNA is TGTGCCAGCAGCTTGCCGGGACAGGGAACTGACGAGCAGTACTTC. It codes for CASSLPGQGTDEQYF.

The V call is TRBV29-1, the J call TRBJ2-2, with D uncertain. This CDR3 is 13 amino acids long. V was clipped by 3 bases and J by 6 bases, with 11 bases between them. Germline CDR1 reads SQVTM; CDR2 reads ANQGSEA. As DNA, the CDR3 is TGCAGCGTTGATTTTAAGGAGTCCGGGGAGCTGTTTTTT. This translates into CSVDFKESGELFF.

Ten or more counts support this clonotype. The CDR3 coding sequence is TGTGCCAGCGGGTTAGTTTACACAGATACGCAGTATTTT. This sequence encodes CASGLVYTDTQYF. This rearrangement joins TRBV5-8 to TRBJ2-3, with unresolved D. The CDR3 contains 13 residues. Trimming left V 7 bases short and J 2 bases short, with 11 bases between. Germline V gene data show CDR1 as SGHTS and CDR2 as YDEGEE.

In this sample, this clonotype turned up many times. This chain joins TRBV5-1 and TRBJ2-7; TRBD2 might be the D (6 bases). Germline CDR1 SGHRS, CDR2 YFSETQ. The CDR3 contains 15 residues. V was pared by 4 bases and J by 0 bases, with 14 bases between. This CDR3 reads CASSDRDSSSYEQYF. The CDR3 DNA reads TGCGCCAGCAGCGATAGGGACTCAAGCTCCTACGAGCAGTACTTC.

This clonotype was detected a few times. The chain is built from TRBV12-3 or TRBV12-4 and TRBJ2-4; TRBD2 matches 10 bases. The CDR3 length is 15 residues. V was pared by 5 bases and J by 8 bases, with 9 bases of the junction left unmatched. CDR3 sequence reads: CASSGSGGARYIQYF. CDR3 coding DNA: TGTGCCAGCAGTGGCAGCGGGGGGGCACGATACATTCAGTACTTC.

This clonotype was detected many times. DNA for the CDR3: TGTGCCAGCAGCTTAGTGGGGAGCTACGCTGAGCAGTTCTTC. Amino acids: CASSLVGSYAEQFF. V is TRBV7-8 and J is TRBJ2-1; maybe TRBD2 (5 bases). In germline, CDR1 is SGHVS, CDR2 FQNEAQ. V was pared by 1 base and J by 9 bases, with 13 bases between. This CDR3 contains 14 residues.

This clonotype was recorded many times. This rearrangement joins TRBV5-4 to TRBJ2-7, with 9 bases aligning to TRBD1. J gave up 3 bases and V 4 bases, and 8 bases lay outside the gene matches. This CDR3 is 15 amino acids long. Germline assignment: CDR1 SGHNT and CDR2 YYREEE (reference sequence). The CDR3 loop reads CASSPFGQGIYEQYF. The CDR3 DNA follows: TGTGCCAGCAGCCCTTTTGGACAGGGGATCTACGAGCAGTACTTC.

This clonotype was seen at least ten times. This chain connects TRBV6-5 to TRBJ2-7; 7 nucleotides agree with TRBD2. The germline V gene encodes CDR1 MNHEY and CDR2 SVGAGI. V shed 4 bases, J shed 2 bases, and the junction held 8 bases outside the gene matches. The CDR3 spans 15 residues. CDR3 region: CASSLRASGTYEQYF. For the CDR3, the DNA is TGTGCCAGCAGTTTGCGGGCTAGCGGTACCTACGAGCAGTACTTC.

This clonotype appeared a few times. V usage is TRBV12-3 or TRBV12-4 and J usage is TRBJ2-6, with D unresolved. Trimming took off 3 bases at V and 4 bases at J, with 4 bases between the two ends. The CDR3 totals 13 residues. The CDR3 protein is CASSFVGANVLTF. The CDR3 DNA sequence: TGTGCCAGCAGTTTTGTCGGGGCCAACGTCCTGACTTTC.

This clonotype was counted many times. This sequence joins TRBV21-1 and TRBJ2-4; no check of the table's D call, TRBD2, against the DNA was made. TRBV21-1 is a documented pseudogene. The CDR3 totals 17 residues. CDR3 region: CASSSGISGRRENIQYF. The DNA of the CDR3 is TGTGCCAGCAGCAGTGGGATTAGCGGGAGGAGGGAAAACATTCAGTACTTC.

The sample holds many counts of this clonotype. CDR3 sequence (DNA): TGTGCCAGCAGCGCGGAGGGGGAGCAGGCTTTCTTT. Its translation: CASSAEGEQAFF. The genes are TRBV14 and TRBJ1-1; perhaps TRBD1 as D (6 bases). Trimming took 5 bases from V and 11 from J, leaving 15 bases between them. The CDR3 consists of 12 residues. Germline CDR1 SGHDN, CDR2 FVKESK.

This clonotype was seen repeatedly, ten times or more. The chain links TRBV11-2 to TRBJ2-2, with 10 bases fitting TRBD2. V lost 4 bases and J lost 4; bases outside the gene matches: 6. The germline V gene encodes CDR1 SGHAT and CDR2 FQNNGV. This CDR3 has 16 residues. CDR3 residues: CASSSIAGGRTGELFF. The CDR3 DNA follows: TGTGCCAGCAGCTCTATAGCGGGGGGTCGCACCGGGGAGCTGTTTTTT.

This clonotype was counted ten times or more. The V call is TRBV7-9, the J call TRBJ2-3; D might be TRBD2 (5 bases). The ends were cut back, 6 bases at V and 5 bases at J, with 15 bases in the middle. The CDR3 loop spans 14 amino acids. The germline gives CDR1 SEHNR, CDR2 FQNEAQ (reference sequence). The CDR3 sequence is CASRNGLDGDTQYF. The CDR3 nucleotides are TGTGCCAGCAGGAATGGACTGGACGGAGATACGCAGTATTTT.

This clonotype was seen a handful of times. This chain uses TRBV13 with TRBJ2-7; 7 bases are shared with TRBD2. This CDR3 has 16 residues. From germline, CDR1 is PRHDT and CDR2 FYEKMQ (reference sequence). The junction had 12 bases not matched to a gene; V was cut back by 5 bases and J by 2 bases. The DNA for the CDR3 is TGTGCCAGCAGCCGGACGGGGGGTCGATTAGCCTACGAGCAGTACTTC. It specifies CASSRTGGRLAYEQYF.

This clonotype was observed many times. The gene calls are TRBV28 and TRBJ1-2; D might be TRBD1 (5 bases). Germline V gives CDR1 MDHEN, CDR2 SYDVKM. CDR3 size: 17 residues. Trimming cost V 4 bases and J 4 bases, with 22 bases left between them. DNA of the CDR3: TGTGCCAGCAGTTGCTTTCCCCGGGACCCCTGCCTCTATGGCTACACCTTC. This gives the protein CASSCFPRDPCLYGYTF.

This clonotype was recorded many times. The CDR3 here is CSGTEAGELFF. CDR3 coding DNA: TGCAGCGGAACAGAGGCCGGGGAGCTGTTTTTT. The chain joins TRBV29-1 to TRBJ2-2, with D unclear. Germline CDR1 is SQVTM and CDR2 is ANQGSEA. V was shortened by 7 bases and J by 6 bases, with 9 bases between the two germline ends. CDR3 length equals 11 residues.

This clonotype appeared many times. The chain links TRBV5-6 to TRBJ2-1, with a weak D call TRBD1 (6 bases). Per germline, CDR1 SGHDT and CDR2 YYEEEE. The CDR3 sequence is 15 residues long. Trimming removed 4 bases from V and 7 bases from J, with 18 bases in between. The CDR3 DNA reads TGTGCCAGCAGCCTACAGGGTATAGGTGTAAATGAGCAGTTCTTC. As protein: CASSLQGIGVNEQFF.

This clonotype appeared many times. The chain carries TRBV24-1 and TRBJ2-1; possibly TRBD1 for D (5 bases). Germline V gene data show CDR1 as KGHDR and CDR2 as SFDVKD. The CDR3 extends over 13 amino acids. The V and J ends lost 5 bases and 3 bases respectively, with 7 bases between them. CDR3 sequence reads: CATSAGHYNEQFF. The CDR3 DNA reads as TGTGCCACCAGTGCCGGACACTACAATGAGCAGTTCTTC.